Listed here is a single TCR beta chain. Germline loops: CDR1 LNHDA, CDR2 SQIVND (reference sequence). The CDR3 covers 14 residues. V lost 7 bases and J 3 bases, leaving 12 bases between the germline ends. The entry originates in a study of blood T cell repertoires in COVID-19. Study as a whole: T cells, B-cell-depleted T cells, or PBMCs provided the cDNA or gDNA that served as material.

Method: immunoSEQ multiplex PCR; TCRdb's copy keeps in-frame clones and lacks some. The sample lists about 100,000 clones, approximately 81% seen once, with less than 2% in the top ten. The chain links TRBV19 to TRBJ2-2; D may be TRBD1 (6 bases). The sequencing input was peripheral blood. The clonotype originates from a woman between 70 and 85 years old with active or convalescent COVID-19. The CDR3, as DNA: TGTGCCAGTAAAGGGACACAGTACACCGGGGAGCTGTTTTTT. Translated: CASKGTQYTGELFF.